This TCR beta chain is from a study of OX40 agonist ivuxolimab in advanced cancers. Regarding the study in general: Ivuxolimab was a fully human IgG2 agonistic monoclonal antibody targeting the costimulatory receptor OX40 (CD134). Among the approximately 50 dose-escalation patients, around 20 had hepatocellular carcinoma, approximately 15 melanoma, 9 renal cell carcinoma and 9 head and neck cancer. Intravenous ivuxolimab was administered to patients every 2 weeks at six dose levels: 0.01, 0.1, 0.3, 1.5, 3 and 10 mg/kg. Partial responses occurred in three dose-escalation patients, of whom one had hepatocellular carcinoma and two had cutaneous melanoma. The paper reports the monotherapy dose-escalation portion (N = 52 patients) of the phase I ivuxolimab trial. In the dose-escalation cohort, around four fifths of patients were male, and the mean age was approximately 60 years with a range of roughly 20 to 80. Patients were allowed to have had prior anti-PD-1, anti-PD-L1 or anti-CTLA-4 therapy, and more than 30% of the dose-escalation patients had previously received checkpoint inhibitors. The point of sequencing TCRbeta in the periphery was to test whether ivuxolimab changed TCR sequence diversity and drove clonal T-cell expansion.

Genomic DNA was isolated from the sorted cells so that the TCRbeta CDR3 region could be sequenced. The immunoSEQ Assay was used to sequence the TCRbeta CDR3 regions. As stored in TCRdb, this immuneACCESS dataset retains in-frame rearrangements with V and J assigned. A fraction of the clones does not appear; measured against another copy, unresolved V genes explain less than half of the discrepancy, and the remainder lacks a known reason. In all, the sample holds over 80,000 clones, and roughly 80% of those were seen once. Together, the top ten hold around 5.9% of the sample. Patients with a history of autoimmune disease or receiving systemic immunosuppression were excluded from the trial. In every dose cohort, peripheral blood was drawn for TCR sequencing at baseline, cycle 4 day 1, and cycle 7 day 1. Samples came from an open-label, multicenter, first-in-human phase I dose-escalation trial of ivuxolimab. Adults with locally advanced or metastatic melanoma, renal cell, hepatocellular, or head and neck squamous cell carcinoma were enrolled in the trial. Before TCR sequencing, CD4+ T cells and CD8+ T cells were sorted from peripheral blood as separate populations.

Points on this clone: This receptor's antigen is unknown. Qualities for individual bases were not recorded, and no much larger clone is one base off.

The CDR3 runs 13 residues from the cysteine to the phenylalanine. Kept here is only the CDR3 DNA, which spans 39 bases and is read in frame from base 1. V is reduced by 1 base and J by 5 bases, leaving a spacing of 8 bases between them. CDR1 MGHRA and CDR2 YSYEKL were looked up in the germline V gene. Study-wide conclusions, independent of this receptor: In partial responders in the 0.1-3.0 mg/kg groups, normalized peripheral clonal expansion was found to be among the lowest, especially among CD8+ T cells. After ivuxolimab, CD8+ T cells had more expanded clones than CD4+ T cells on average. Low levels of normalized T-cell clonal expansion were also seen in some patients who did not respond. At doses of 0.1 to 3.0 mg/kg, clonal expansion of both CD4+ and CD8+ blood T cells was observed from baseline to week 6. Which antigens the clonally expanded peripheral T cells were specific for was not determined.

Source: CD4+ or CD8+ T cells sorted from blood, taken in a trial of the OX40 agonist ivuxolimab. This TCR was recovered from an adult with an advanced solid tumor such as melanoma, head and neck, liver or kidney cancer. This sequence uses TRBV4-1 and TRBJ1-1; the D gene cannot be named for sure. Here the CDR3 is given as CASSQGLRTEAFF. The DNA sequence follows: TGCGCCAGCAGCCAAGGGTTAAGGACTGAAGCTTTCTTT.